The 15 T cell receptor beta chains listed next were all sequenced from one sample in a study of patients and donors after allogeneic stem cell transplantation. Via MiXCR, TCRdb re-called the RT-PCR reads, giving one row per CDR3 protein. The table lists 70,000 to 100,000 distinct CDR3 sequences, 4% to 5% of them singletons. Specimen: blood, either unsorted or a sorted T cell fraction (not recorded which). The origin of the receptors is a human donor who was either an allogeneic HSCT recipient or a stem cell or donor lymphocyte infusion donor (not recorded which). It is not recorded whose cells these are; they may come from a transplant donor.

This clonotype was seen ten or more times. The rearrangement joins TRBV5-1 to TRBJ1-2; TRBD1 matches 8 bases. J gave up 7 bases and V 9 bases, and 14 bases lay outside the gene matches. This CDR3 is built from 14 residues. CDR1 and CDR2 (germline): SGHRS, YFSETQ. CDR3 region: CATGQGGTASGYTF. The CDR3 coding sequence is TGCGCCACCGGACAGGGAGGGACCGCGAGTGGCTACACCTTC.

The genes are TRBV19 and TRBJ2-1; TRBD1 is a possible D gene (5 bases). V was clipped by 6 bases and J by 8 bases, with 20 bases between them. CDR1 is LNHDA and CDR2 is SQIVND in the germline V gene (reference sequence). The CDR3 spans 15 residues. This CDR3 reads CASSPGWIRSDEQFF. In DNA, the CDR3 is TGTGCCAGTAGCCCAGGGTGGATAAGGAGTGATGAGCAGTTCTTC.

This rearrangement joins TRBV15 to TRBJ1-2; D perhaps matches TRBD1 (5 bases). The CDR3 has 13 amino acids. Germline-derived CDR1 and CDR2 are LNHNV and YYDKDF (reference sequence). The V end lost 2 bases, the J end lost 9 bases, and 13 bases lay between the germline ends. The CDR3 protein is CATSRPQGGSYTF. In DNA form, the CDR3 reads TGTGCCACCAGCAGACCCCAGGGAGGGAGCTACACCTTC.

This clonotype was recorded many times. V is TRBV4-1 and J is TRBJ2-2; 7 nucleotides agree with TRBD2. CDR3 size: 16 residues. V was clipped by 1 base and J by 2 bases; unmatched bases: 4. CDR1 and CDR2 (germline): MGHRA, YSYEKL. The CDR3: CASSQVLAANTGELFF. In DNA form, the CDR3 reads TGCGCCAGCAGCCAAGTTCTAGCGGCCAACACCGGGGAGCTGTTTTTT.

This clonotype appeared many times. The gene calls are TRBV5-1 and TRBJ2-7; D is possibly TRBD2 (6 bases). The germline V and J ends were trimmed by 4 bases and 11 bases, with 16 bases remaining between them. The CDR3 is made up of 12 amino acids. Germline V gives CDR1 SGHRS, CDR2 YFSETQ. The CDR3 DNA reads as TGCGCCAGCAGCCCGGGGCGGGGAAATGAGTACTTC. This gives the protein CASSPGRGNEYF.

The table lists this clonotype with many counts. This chain uses TRBV29-1 with TRBJ1-2; D is possibly TRBD1 (6 bases). Germline lookup yields CDR1 SQVTM and CDR2 ANQGSEA. The V and J ends lost 6 bases and 2 bases respectively, with 13 bases between them. The CDR3 extends over 13 amino acids. The CDR3 protein is CSVSGASNYGYTF. The CDR3 DNA reads as TGCAGCGTCTCAGGGGCTAGCAACTATGGCTACACCTTC.

Ten or more counts support this clonotype. The rearrangement links TRBV5-1 to TRBJ1-4, with unresolved D. Trimming took off 5 bases at V and 0 bases at J, with 11 bases between the two ends. CDR1 SGHRS and CDR2 YFSETQ come from the germline V gene. The CDR3 is 15 residues long. CDR3 loop: CASRALTSTNEKLFF. In nucleotides, the CDR3 is TGCGCCAGCAGGGCACTTACTTCAACTAATGAAAAACTGTTTTTT.

Notes on this clonotype: A read error may explain this, as a much larger clone is one base away. V and J are TRBV5-1 and TRBJ2-5, with 11 bases fitting TRBD2. The CDR3 contains 15 residues. CDR1 is SGHRS and CDR2 is YFSETQ in the germline V gene. For the CDR3, the DNA is TGCGCCAGCAGCTTGGTAGCGGGAGGGGAGAAGACCCTGTACTTC. It specifies CASSLVAGGEKTLYF.

This chain links TRBV25-1 with TRBJ2-5; D ambiguous. The CDR3 has 12 residues. The ends were cut back, 4 bases at V and 5 bases at J, with 8 bases in the middle. Germline V gene sequence: CDR1 MGHDK, CDR2 SYGVNS. CDR3: CASSAPRETQYF. CDR3 nucleotides: TGTGCCAGCAGTGCCCCTAGGGAGACCCAGTACTTC.

This clonotype showed up many times. The chain has TRBV6-1 and TRBJ1-3; 7 bases agree with TRBD1. After removal of 6 bases from V and 0 bases from J, the junction contained 5 bases not matched to a gene. The CDR3 loop spans 15 amino acids. Germline CDR1 MNHNS, CDR2 SASEGT. The CDR3 loop reads CASRRTGTSGNTIYF. The CDR3 DNA reads as TGTGCCAGCAGACGGACAGGAACCTCTGGAAACACCATATATTTT.

This clonotype is categorized as large. At one end, the junction sequence differs from germline, possibly due to a read error. This chain connects TRBV29-1 to TRBJ1-2, with D perhaps matching TRBD1 (5 bases). Germline V CDR1 and CDR2: SQVTM, ANQGSEA. There are 13 residues in the CDR3. CDR3 in amino acids: CSVEDRLTGFPLF. In DNA, the CDR3 is TGCAGCGTTGAAGATCGGCTAACAGGATTCCCCCTATTC.

This clonotype has just a few counts. The rearrangement uses TRBV6-5 and TRBJ1-2, with unresolved D. The CDR3 loop spans 16 amino acids. Between the trimmed V and J ends, which lost 4 bases and 4 bases, there was a span of 19 bases. Germline V lookup: CDR1 MNHEY, CDR2 SVGAGI. The CDR3 bases are TGTGCCAGCAGTTCACGAGTCACCCGGAACGGCTATGGCTACACCTTC. Protein: CASSSRVTRNGYGYTF.

V gene TRBV20-1 combines with J gene TRBJ2-1; D tentatively fits TRBD1 or TRBD2 (5 bases each). V gave up 2 bases and J gave up 6 bases, with 14 bases separating them. Germline loops: CDR1 DFQATT, CDR2 SNEGSKA (reference sequence). The CDR3 consists of 14 residues. This CDR3 is CSARPRGTSNEQFF. In DNA, the CDR3 is TGCAGTGCTAGACCCCGTGGGACGTCCAATGAGCAGTTCTTC.

This clonotype was seen at least ten times. The CDR3 sequence is CSARALGTGAEKLFF. CDR3 DNA sequence: TGCAGTGCTAGAGCATTGGGGACAGGGGCTGAAAAACTGTTTTTT. This chain connects TRBV20-1 to TRBJ1-4, with TRBD1 matching 10 bases. Germline trimming cut 1 base from V and 7 bases from J; bases unmatched to any gene: 6. Germline CDR1 DFQATT, CDR2 SNEGSKA (reference sequence). This CDR3 contains 15 residues.

The sample holds many counts of this clonotype. The chain is built from TRBV9 and TRBJ1-4, with a possible D match to TRBD1 (6 bases). Trimming cost V 3 bases and J 0 bases, with 6 bases left between them. The CDR3 runs 14 residues. Looked up from germline, CDR1 is SGDLS and CDR2 is YYNGEE. This chain's CDR3 is CASSAGATNEKLFF. CDR3 DNA sequence: TGTGCCAGCAGCGCAGGGGCAACTAATGAAAAACTGTTTTTT.